This entry lists 32 T cell receptor beta chains sequenced from one sample in a study of T cells in Graves' hyperthyroidism and ophthalmopathy. Regions amplified from RNA transcripts were the TCR beta CDR3 regions. RT-PCR in the first round (using the HTBI primer set) targeted the TCR CDR3. TCRdb reprocessed the multiplex PCR reads via MiXCR and lists one record per CDR3 protein. The sample consists of about 360,000 distinct CDR3 sequences, about 13% of them appearing once. What was sequenced was blood. These receptors were collected from a man aged 25 to 40 with Graves' hyperthyroidism that later progressed to Graves' ophthalmopathy.

This clonotype showed up just a few times. The chain couples TRBV5-1 to TRBJ2-5; 11 bases map to TRBD2. The CDR3 is made up of 14 amino acids. Germline V lookup: CDR1 SGHRS, CDR2 YFSETQ. V lost 5 bases and J lost 6; bases outside the gene matches: 6. This CDR3 is CASRVAGGPKTQYF. The CDR3 DNA sequence: TGCGCCAGCAGGGTAGCGGGGGGGCCGAAGACCCAGTACTTC.

This clonotype was observed many times. This sequence joins TRBV28 and TRBJ1-5; no definite D call. V was pared by 4 bases and J by 5 bases, with 15 bases between. The CDR3 is made up of 15 amino acids. In germline, CDR1 is MDHEN, CDR2 SYDVKM. This CDR3 reads CASSSRTGNYQPQHF. CDR3 bases: TGTGCCAGCAGTTCACGGACGGGGAACTATCAGCCCCAGCATTTT. The whole variable domain, remainder taken from reference TRBV28 and TRBJ1-5, is DVKVTQSSRYLVKRTGEKVFLECVQDMDHENMFWYRQDPGLGLRLIYFSYDVKMKEKGDIPEGYSVSREKKERFSLILESASTNQTSMYLCASSSRTGNYQPQHFGDGTRLSIL.

At least ten counts were recorded for this clonotype. The rearrangement links TRBV5-1 to TRBJ2-3, with 13 bases aligning to TRBD2. The CDR3 is 17 amino acids. The ends lost 1 base at V and 1 base at J; junction bases unmatched: 3. Germline V gene data show CDR1 as SGHRS and CDR2 as YFSETQ. The CDR3 sequence is CASSLSGTSGGTDTQYF. The DNA for the CDR3 is TGCGCCAGCAGCTTGAGCGGGACTAGCGGGGGCACAGATACGCAGTATTTT.

This clonotype came up many times. In DNA, the CDR3 is TGCGCCAGCAGCAGGGACAAGACTGAAGCTTTCTTT. Translating it yields CASSRDKTEAFF. This chain links TRBV5-1 with TRBJ1-1; D possibly corresponds to TRBD1 (6 bases). CDR1 SGHRS and CDR2 YFSETQ come from the germline V gene. This CDR3 comprises 12 residues. V was cut by 4 bases and J by 5 bases, with 9 bases left in between.

This chain connects TRBV3-1 to TRBJ2-1; D might be TRBD2 (5 bases). Germline lookup yields CDR1 LGHDT and CDR2 YNNKEL (reference sequence). The CDR3 is made up of 12 amino acids. V was trimmed by 4 bases and J by 6 bases, leaving 7 bases between them. The CDR3 reads CASSPGINEQFF. The CDR3 nucleotides read TGTGCCAGCAGCCCGGGGATCAATGAGCAGTTCTTC.

This clonotype came up many times. The chain links TRBV12-3 or TRBV12-4 to TRBJ1-1; D not certain. Trimming cost V 4 bases and J 9 bases, with 9 bases left between them. The CDR3 is 11 residues long. Here the CDR3 reads CASSSAGKAFF. The DNA of the CDR3 is TGTGCCAGCAGTTCCGCTGGTAAAGCTTTCTTT.

This clonotype was counted at least ten times. The V and J genes are TRBV10-1 and TRBJ2-1; perhaps D is TRBD1 or TRBD2 (5 bases each). V lost 4 bases and J lost 0, with 10 bases in between. Germline loops: CDR1 WNHNN, CDR2 SYGVQD (reference sequence). The CDR3 has 15 amino acids. The CDR3 spells CASSGGVRSYNEQFF. The CDR3, as DNA: TGCGCCAGCAGTGGAGGGGTGCGCTCCTACAATGAGCAGTTCTTC.

This clonotype was seen ten or more times. The V call is TRBV30, the J call TRBJ2-2; D not resolved. This CDR3 contains 13 residues. CDR1 GTSNPN and CDR2 SVGIG come from the germline V gene (reference sequence). Trimming pared 4 bases from V and 5 bases from J, leaving 11 bases between. CDR3 region: CAWTLGRTGELFF. DNA of the CDR3: TGTGCCTGGACCTTAGGGCGAACCGGGGAGCTGTTTTTT.

As concerns this clonotype: This may arise from a read error, as a much more abundant clone is one base away. The DNA for the CDR3 is TGTGCCAGCAGTCCGGTTGAAGCGGGGGGAAATTATGACACAGATACGCAGTATTTT. Amino acids: CASSPVEAGGNYDTDTQYF. This chain uses TRBV12-3 or TRBV12-4 with TRBJ2-3, with 9 positions matching TRBD2. CDR3 size: 19 residues. J was trimmed by 2 bases and V by 5 bases; bases with no gene match: 17.

This clonotype has at least ten counts. The V call is TRBV28, the J call TRBJ2-7; D perhaps matches TRBD2 (5 bases). The CDR3 covers 14 residues. V lost 2 bases and J lost 0, with 8 bases in between. The germline CDR1 and CDR2 sequences are MDHEN and SYDVKM. The CDR3 reads CASSLRGFSYEQYF. The CDR3 bases are TGTGCCAGCAGTTTACGGGGTTTCTCCTACGAGCAGTACTTC.

This chain links TRBV18 with TRBJ2-7; no clear D. CDR3 length: 15 residues. Trimming cost V 1 base and J 2 bases, with 12 bases left between them. Germline V CDR1 and CDR2: KGHSH, LQKENI. Here the CDR3 DNA reads TGTGCCAGCTCACCACTAGAACAGCCGACCTACGAGCAGTACTTC. It codes for CASSPLEQPTYEQYF.

The J gene is TRBJ2-3, the V gene TRBV27; 7 bases align to TRBD2. The CDR3 has 16 amino acids. Germline CDR1 MNHEY, CDR2 SMNVEV (reference sequence). V dropped 4 bases and J dropped 2; count of bases not matched to a gene: 9. CDR3 amino acids: CASSSTSTSLTDTQYF. DNA of the CDR3: TGTGCCAGCAGTTCGACCTCGACTAGCCTCACAGATACGCAGTATTTT.

This chain links TRBV7-9 with TRBJ2-1; D unresolved. Germline V gene data show CDR1 as SEHNR and CDR2 as FQNEAQ (reference sequence). The CDR3 is 15 amino acids. The V end was cut by 0 bases, the J end by 4 bases, with 10 bases between. In DNA form, the CDR3 reads TGTGCCAGCAGCTTAGCGGAATGGGAATACAATGAGCAGTTCTTC. Residues: CASSLAEWEYNEQFF.

This clonotype was counted a few times. This sequence joins TRBV5-1 and TRBJ2-1; 7 nucleotides agree with TRBD1. CDR3 length equals 16 residues. In germline, CDR1 is SGHRS, CDR2 YFSETQ. Unmatched junction bases numbered 12, after V lost 4 bases and J lost 5 bases. The CDR3 here is CASSPLQGHIDNEQFF. The CDR3 DNA sequence: TGCGCCAGCAGCCCCTTACAGGGGCACATCGACAATGAGCAGTTCTTC. Full variable domain (remainder filled in from reference TRBV5-1 and TRBJ2-1): KAGVTQTPRYLIKTRGQQVTLSCSPISGHRSVSWYQQTPGQGLQFLFEYFSETQRNKGNFPGRFSGRQFSNSRSEMNVSTLELGDSALYLCASSPLQGHIDNEQFFGPGTRLTVL.

This clonotype was seen ten or more times. The V call is TRBV7-3, the J call TRBJ2-3; D is ambiguous. Trimming removed 2 bases at V and 11 bases at J, with 14 bases between. The germline CDR1 and CDR2 sequences are SGHTA and FQGTGA. This CDR3 region has 13 residues. CDR3 bases: TGTGCCAGCAGCTTAGGAGCAGCAACCCTGCAGTATTTT. As protein: CASSLGAATLQYF.

At least ten counts were recorded for this clonotype. The chain has TRBV15 and TRBJ1-5, with D hard to call. Germline values: CDR1 LNHNV, CDR2 YYDKDF (reference sequence). The CDR3 is made up of 17 amino acids. The germline V and J ends were trimmed by 0 bases and 6 bases, with 18 bases remaining between them. The CDR3 DNA follows: TGTGCCACCAGCAGAGATAAGGGAATGTCCTCCAGTCAGCCCCAGCATTTT. As protein: CATSRDKGMSSSQPQHF.

The V and J genes are TRBV30 and TRBJ1-6; TRBD1 matches at 7 bases. Germline V gene sequence: CDR1 GTSNPN, CDR2 SVGIG (reference sequence). The CDR3 has 15 amino acids. With 1 base clipped from V and 3 bases from J, the junction kept 3 bases outside the gene matches. CDR3: CAWSGGQLYNSPLHF. CDR3 bases: TGTGCCTGGAGTGGGGGACAGCTCTATAATTCACCCCTCCACTTT.

The chain couples TRBV6-1 to TRBJ1-1; the D is unclear. The germline CDR1 and CDR2 sequences are MNHNS and SASEGT. V lost 4 bases and J 4 bases, leaving 10 bases between the germline ends. CDR3 length: 13 amino acids. The CDR3 coding sequence is TGTGCCAGCAGTGTGAGGGAAAGCACTGAAGCTTTCTTT. It yields the protein CASSVRESTEAFF.

There are many counts of this clonotype. This rearrangement joins TRBV6-1 to TRBJ1-5; D perhaps matches TRBD1 (5 bases). Germline assignment: CDR1 MNHNS and CDR2 SASEGT. The CDR3 length is 13 residues. Between the trimmed V and J ends, which lost 5 bases and 2 bases, there was a span of 7 bases. The DNA for the CDR3 is TGTGCCAGCAGTTCCAGGGGCAATCAGCCCCAGCATTTT. It codes for CASSSRGNQPQHF.

The chain links TRBV5-1 to TRBJ1-1; D uncertain. The germline V and J ends were trimmed by 0 bases and 4 bases, with 7 bases remaining between them. The V gene's germline CDR1 is SGHRS and CDR2 YFSETQ. CDR3 size: 13 residues. This CDR3 reads CASSLGRATEAFF. In nucleotides, the CDR3 is TGCGCCAGCAGCTTGGGACGGGCCACTGAAGCTTTCTTT.

Only a few counts were recorded for this clonotype. The chain joins TRBV20-1 to TRBJ1-1; D not resolved. The V end lost 3 bases, the J end lost 1 base, and 9 bases lay between the germline ends. CDR1 and CDR2 from the germline V gene are DFQATT and SNEGSKA (reference sequence). The CDR3 spans 13 residues. CDR3 sequence: CSASSDENTEAFF. As DNA, the CDR3 is TGCAGTGCTAGCTCGGACGAGAACACTGAAGCTTTCTTT.

The sample holds a few counts of this clonotype. V and J are TRBV7-9 and TRBJ1-2, with D uncertain. The CDR3 has 14 amino acids. CDR1 and CDR2 (germline): SEHNR, FQNEAQ (reference sequence). Trimming left V 5 bases short and J 5 bases short, with 15 bases between. DNA of the CDR3: TGTGCCAGCAGCCCGGGGAACGTTCCTTATGGCTACACCTTC. Translated, it gives CASSPGNVPYGYTF. The full variable domain, with the rest looked up from reference TRBV7-9 and TRBJ1-2, is DTGVSQNPRHKITKRGQNVTFRCDPISEHNRLYWYRQTLGQGPEFLTYFQNEAQLEKSRLLSDRFSAERPKGSFSTLEIQRTEQGDSAMYLCASSPGNVPYGYTFGSGTRLTVV.

This clonotype was observed many times. The chain is built from TRBV9 and TRBJ1-1, with a weak D call TRBD1 (5 bases). CDR1 and CDR2 from the germline V gene are SGDLS and YYNGEE. The length of the CDR3 is 12 residues. The V and J ends lost 10 bases and 0 bases respectively, with 10 bases between them. CDR3 region: CAPLGVNTEAFF. The CDR3 bases are TGTGCCCCCTTGGGGGTGAACACTGAAGCTTTCTTT.

This clonotype turned up a few times. The chain combines TRBV30 with TRBJ1-3; D gene uncertain. Trimming shortened V by 0 bases and J by 4 bases, and 7 bases separated the two germline ends. Germline lookup yields CDR1 GTSNPN and CDR2 SVGIG (reference sequence). This CDR3 comprises 13 residues. CDR3 protein: CAWSVQWGNTIYF. In DNA, the CDR3 is TGTGCCTGGAGTGTACAATGGGGAAACACCATATATTTT.

In this sample, this clonotype turned up many times. This sequence joins TRBV7-8 and TRBJ1-4, with 7 nucleotides matching TRBD1. The V gene's germline CDR1 is SGHVS and CDR2 FQNEAQ. The CDR3 has 17 residues. With 2 bases clipped from V and 0 bases from J, the junction kept 6 bases outside the gene matches. CDR3 DNA sequence: TGTGCCAGCAGCTTAAGGAGACAGGGACCAACTAATGAAAAACTGTTTTTT. Amino acids: CASSLRRQGPTNEKLFF. Drawing the rest from reference TRBV7-8 and TRBJ1-4, the complete variable domain is GAGVSQSPRYKVAKRGQDVALRCDPISGHVSLFWYQQALGQGPEFLTYFQNEAQLDKSGLPSDRFFAERPEGSVSTLKIQRTQQEDSAVYLCASSLRRQGPTNEKLFFGSGTQLSVL.

This clonotype was seen a few times. This chain connects TRBV6-1 to TRBJ1-6, with 10 positions matching TRBD1. The CDR3 contains 19 residues. The V segment lost 4 bases and the J segment 0 bases; nucleotides outside the gene matches: 9. CDR1 and CDR2 from the germline V gene are MNHNS and SASEGT. The DNA of the CDR3 is TGTGCCAGCAGTGTCTTCGGGACAGGGGTCAGCTCCTATAATTCACCCCTCCACTTT. It specifies CASSVFGTGVSSYNSPLHF.

The rearrangement uses TRBV6-2 or TRBV6-3 and TRBJ2-7; 7 bases agree with TRBD2. Per the germline V gene, CDR1 is MNHEY and CDR2 is SVGEGT. The CDR3 contains 14 residues. With 2 bases clipped from V and 3 bases from J, the junction kept 4 bases outside the gene matches. In DNA form, the CDR3 reads TGTGCCAGCAGTTACGTGTGGGGGGGCTACGAGCAGTACTTC. Translated: CASSYVWGGYEQYF.

This clonotype was seen repeatedly, ten times or more. J is TRBJ2-3 and V is TRBV2; TRBD1 agrees at 7 bases. V gave up 7 bases and J gave up 0 bases; unmatched junction bases: 7. This CDR3 region has 15 residues. Germline lookup yields CDR1 SNHLY and CDR2 FYNNEI. In DNA form, the CDR3 reads TGTGCCAGCAACTTCGACAGGGTGAGCACAGATACGCAGTATTTT. Its protein product is CASNFDRVSTDTQYF.

This clonotype appeared many times. The chain is built from TRBV24-1 and TRBJ2-3; 8 bases are a match to TRBD2. The germline V gene encodes CDR1 KGHDR and CDR2 SFDVKD. The CDR3 has 18 amino acids. Trimming at V came to 1 base and at J to 0 bases, leaving 8 bases not matched to a gene. CDR3 DNA: TGTGCCACCAGTGATTTCCGACGGGGGGGATCTAGCACAGATACGCAGTATTTT. Residues: CATSDFRRGGSSTDTQYF.

The chain uses TRBV19 and TRBJ1-1; 7 bases line up with TRBD1. The V gene end was trimmed by 3 bases and the J gene end by 3 bases; junction bases not matched to a gene: 7. The V gene's germline CDR1 is LNHDA and CDR2 SQIVND (reference sequence). This CDR3 spans 15 amino acids. The CDR3 nucleotides read TGTGCCAGTAGTATCGATGGGACAGCACACACTGAAGCTTTCTTT. Protein: CASSIDGTAHTEAFF.

This clonotype was detected many times. This sequence joins TRBV6-2 or TRBV6-3 and TRBJ2-1; 8 nucleotides match TRBD2. The CDR3 totals 14 residues. V shed 8 bases, J shed 4 bases, and the junction held 7 bases outside the gene matches. CDR1 is MNHEY and CDR2 is SVGEGT in the germline V gene. CDR3 sequence: CASSGGGRYNEQFF. In DNA, the CDR3 is TGTGCCAGCTCAGGCGGGGGGCGGTACAATGAGCAGTTCTTC.

This clonotype was counted only a few times. The CDR3 bases are TGCAGTGCCAGTCGTCCGGGACAGGGAGGAACTGAAGCTTTCTTT. As protein: CSASRPGQGGTEAFF. V is TRBV20-1 and J is TRBJ1-1, with TRBD1 matching over 9 bases. The CDR3 is 15 amino acids. Germline lookup yields CDR1 DFQATT and CDR2 SNEGSKA (reference sequence). The trim removed 6 bases at V and 5 bases at J, leaving 13 bases unmatched.